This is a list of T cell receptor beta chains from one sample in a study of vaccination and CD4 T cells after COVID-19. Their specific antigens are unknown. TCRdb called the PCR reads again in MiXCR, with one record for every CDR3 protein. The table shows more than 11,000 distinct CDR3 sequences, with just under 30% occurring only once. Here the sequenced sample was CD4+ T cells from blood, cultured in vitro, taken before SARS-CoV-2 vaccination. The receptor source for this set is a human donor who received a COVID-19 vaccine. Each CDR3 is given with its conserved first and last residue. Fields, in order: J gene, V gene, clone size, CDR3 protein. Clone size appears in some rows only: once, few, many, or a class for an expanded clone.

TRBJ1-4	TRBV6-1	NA	CASIRGQGSGISEKLFF
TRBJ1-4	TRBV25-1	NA	CASSEPGTGGRKLFF
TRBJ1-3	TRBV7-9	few	CASSHPEGRANTIYF
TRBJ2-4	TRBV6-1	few	CASTGQGLAKNIQYF
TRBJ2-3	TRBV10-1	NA	CASSDTRDRVSDTQYF
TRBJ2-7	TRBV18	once	CASSPILGYEQYF
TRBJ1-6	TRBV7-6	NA	CASSLADRGPLHF
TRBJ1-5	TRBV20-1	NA	CSATTGLSNQPQHF
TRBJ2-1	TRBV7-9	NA	CASSLLPGPKEMLQFF
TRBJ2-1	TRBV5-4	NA	CASSLASGKYEQFF
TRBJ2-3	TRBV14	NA	CASSPQLATSDTQYF
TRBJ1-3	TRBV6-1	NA	CASSGQAGAGGNTIYF
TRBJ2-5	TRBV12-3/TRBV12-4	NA	CASSFGRRETQYF
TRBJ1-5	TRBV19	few	CASSPPGQGDSNQPQHF
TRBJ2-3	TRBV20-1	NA	CSAVRLTDTQYF
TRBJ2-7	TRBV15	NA	CATSRVRGPYEQYF
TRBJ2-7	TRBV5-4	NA	CASSVLPGLAEYGRSSYEQYF
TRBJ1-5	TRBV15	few	CATSREISGSNQPQHF
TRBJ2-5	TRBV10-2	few	CASSDAAGKETQYF
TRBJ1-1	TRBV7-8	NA	CASSTWDRGLGRTEAFF
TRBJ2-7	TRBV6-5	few	CASSSVDEQYF
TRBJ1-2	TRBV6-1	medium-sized	CASSRDRELTSGYTF
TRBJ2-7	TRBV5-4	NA	CASRSGRDRATYEQYF
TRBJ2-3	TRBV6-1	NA	CASSRGWGHSSTDTQYF
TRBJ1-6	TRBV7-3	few	CASSPNGSGRSPLHF
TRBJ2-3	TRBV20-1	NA	CSARDGGTSTDTQYF
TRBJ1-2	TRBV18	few	CASSPFLQSYSYGYTF
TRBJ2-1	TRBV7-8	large	CASTSKSGGAYNEQFF
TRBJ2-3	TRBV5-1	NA	CASSSFASGGTDTQYF
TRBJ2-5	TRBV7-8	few	CASSHSPLAGGWETQYF
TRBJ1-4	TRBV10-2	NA	CASSDRDGEKLFF
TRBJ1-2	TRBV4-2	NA	CASSPGTDSQMNYGYTF
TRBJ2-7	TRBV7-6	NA	CASSPSRVYHEQYF
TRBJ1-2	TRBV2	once	CASKAGNGYTF
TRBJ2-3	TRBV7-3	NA	CASSLLGEASTDTQYF
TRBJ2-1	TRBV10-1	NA	CASRFSRGSYNEQFF
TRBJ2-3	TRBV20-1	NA	CSASTTGRETQYF
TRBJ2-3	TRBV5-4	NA	CASSRGQGMKVDTQYF
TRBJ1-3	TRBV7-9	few	CASSLTPFASGNTIYF
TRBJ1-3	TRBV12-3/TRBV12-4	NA	CASRKWDSGNTIYF
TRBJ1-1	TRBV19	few	CASRQTGQNTEAFF